Presented here are 21 T cell receptor beta chains from one specimen sequenced in a study. TCRdb used MiXCR to reprocess the 5' RACE reads, holding one entry per CDR3 protein. The table records roughly 9,400 distinct CDR3 sequences, about a sixth of them present only once. The sample consisted of memory CD4+ T cells sorted from blood. Subset indicated: memory CD4+ T cells, CD4+CD45RO+CD25-. These receptors were collected from a female donor with breast cancer.

The chain joins TRBV12-3 or TRBV12-4 to TRBJ2-3; tentatively, D is TRBD1 (6 bases). This CDR3 has 14 amino acids. The V gene lost 7 bases and the J gene lost 2 bases, with 13 bases spanning the gap. This chain's CDR3 is CASTLGQITDTQYF. The DNA for the CDR3 is TGTGCCAGCACCCTCGGACAGATCACAGATACGCAGTATTTT.

This clonotype is medium-sized by share. The chain uses TRBV30 and TRBJ1-2, with D possibly matching TRBD1 (6 bases). The germline V gene encodes CDR1 GTSNPN and CDR2 SVGIG (reference sequence). CDR3 length: 12 residues. V lost 4 bases and J 6 bases, leaving 12 bases between the germline ends. The CDR3 is CAWIDRTDGYTF. The CDR3 nucleotides read TGTGCCTGGATCGACAGGACGGATGGCTACACCTTC.

By frequency in the sample, this clonotype is medium-sized. The rearrangement uses TRBV7-2 and TRBJ2-3; D is possibly TRBD1 (5 bases). The V gene's germline CDR1 is SGHTA and CDR2 FQGNSA. V lost 4 bases, J lost 3 bases, and 11 bases lay in between. The CDR3 is made up of 14 amino acids. The CDR3 bases are TGTGCCAGCAGCTCCAGGGTTGGGACAGATACGCAGTATTTT. This translates into CASSSRVGTDTQYF. Complete variable domain (other parts from reference TRBV7-2 and TRBJ2-3): GAGVSQSPSNKVTEKGKDVELRCDPISGHTALYWYRQSLGQGLEFLIYFQGNSAPDKSGLPSDRFSAERTGGSVSTLTIQRTQQEDSAVYLCASSSRVGTDTQYFGPGTRLTVL.

This clonotype was recorded many times. V and J are TRBV6-5 and TRBJ2-3; 9 nucleotides agree with TRBD1. The CDR3 extends over 14 amino acids. CDR1 and CDR2 (germline): MNHEY, SVGAGI. The V and J ends lost 6 bases and 1 base, in that order; junction bases with no gene match: 2. The CDR3 region is CASRRTGGTDTQYF. The CDR3 nucleotides are TGTGCCAGCAGAAGGACAGGGGGCACAGATACGCAGTATTTT.

This clonotype showed up many times. This chain links TRBV27 with TRBJ2-1; D possibly corresponds to TRBD2 (5 bases). Germline CDR1 MNHEY, CDR2 SMNVEV (reference sequence). V dropped 2 bases and J dropped 1 base, with 9 bases sitting between them. The length of the CDR3 is 15 residues. The DNA of the CDR3 is TGTGCCAGCAGTTTAGGGTGGGAGTCCTACAATGAGCAGTTCTTC. Amino acid sequence: CASSLGWESYNEQFF.

By its share, this clonotype is medium-sized (0.01 to 0.1%). J is TRBJ2-5 and V is TRBV4-1; D not resolved. Germline V gene sequence: CDR1 MGHRA, CDR2 YSYEKL. CDR3 size: 15 residues. V was shortened by 1 base and J by 5 bases, with 14 bases between the two germline ends. CDR3 amino acids: CASSQVPGAVETQYF. The CDR3 DNA reads TGCGCCAGCAGCCAAGTCCCCGGTGCGGTGGAGACCCAGTACTTC.

Points on this clonotype: An end of the junction differs from the germline gene, which may be a read error. The V call is TRBV6-2 or TRBV6-3, the J call TRBJ2-1; a weak D match, TRBD2 (5 bases). The CDR3 spans 15 residues. Germline V gene data show CDR1 as MNHEY and CDR2 as SVGEGT. CDR3 nucleotides: TGTGCCAGCAGCCAAGGAGACCCGGGAACGAATGGGCAGTCCTTC. It codes for CASSQGDPGTNGQSF.

Sample share makes this clonotype medium-sized. The genes are TRBV7-2 and TRBJ1-1; D is undetermined. Trimming removed 5 bases at V and 8 bases at J, with 9 bases between. The germline V gene encodes CDR1 SGHTA and CDR2 FQGNSA. The CDR3 length is 11 residues. CDR3 in amino acids: CASSPHREAFF. The CDR3 nucleotides read TGTGCCAGCAGCCCCCACCGGGAAGCTTTCTTT.

This clonotype occurred a few times. This chain connects TRBV29-1 to TRBJ2-3; a possible D gene is TRBD2 (5 bases). V was trimmed by 5 bases and J by 3 bases, leaving 18 bases between them. The CDR3 consists of 15 residues. The V gene's germline CDR1 is SQVTM and CDR2 ANQGSEA. The CDR3 here is CSVRRRAGVTDTQYF. In nucleotides, the CDR3 is TGCAGCGTTCGCAGGCGGGCCGGAGTGACAGATACGCAGTATTTT.

By share, this clonotype counts as medium-sized. The chain recombines TRBV7-2 with TRBJ2-7, with D hard to call. CDR3 length: 15 amino acids. Germline values: CDR1 SGHTA, CDR2 FQGNSA. Trimming took off 0 bases at V and 6 bases at J, with 15 bases between the two ends. The DNA for the CDR3 is TGTGCCAGCAGCTTAGCCTCGACAAGTTGGGGCGAGCAGTACTTC. Its protein product is CASSLASTSWGEQYF.

In its sample, this clonotype is medium-sized. The chain has TRBV12-3 or TRBV12-4 and TRBJ2-7, with 8 bases that match TRBD1. V lost 5 bases, J lost 6 bases, and 9 bases stayed unmatched. The CDR3 is 14 amino acids. The CDR3 DNA is TGTGCCAGCAGTCTTGGACAGGGTGTCTCCGAGCAGTACTTC. It encodes CASSLGQGVSEQYF.

The table lists this clonotype with a few counts. This chain connects TRBV19 to TRBJ2-7, with a weak D call TRBD1 (5 bases). Germline V gene sequence: CDR1 LNHDA, CDR2 SQIVND (reference sequence). V lost 5 bases to trimming and J lost 7 bases, with 21 bases between them. The CDR3 spans 15 residues. The DNA for the CDR3 is TGTGCCAGTAGTGACACCCAGCGACAGATCCTAGAGCAGTACTTC. Protein sequence: CASSDTQRQILEQYF. Supplemented by reference TRBV19 and TRBJ2-7, the full variable domain reads DGGITQSPKYLFRKEGQNVTLSCEQNLNHDAMYWYRQDPGQGLRLIYYSQIVNDFQKGDIAEGYSVSREKKESFPLTVTSAQKNPTAFYLCASSDTQRQILEQYFGPGTRLTVT.

This clonotype is judged medium-sized. The chain is built from TRBV7-2 and TRBJ2-3; 8 bases map to TRBD1. Germline trimming cut 4 bases from V and 4 bases from J; bases unmatched to any gene: 4. CDR1 and CDR2 (germline): SGHTA, FQGNSA. The CDR3 is 14 amino acids. In nucleotides, the CDR3 is TGTGCCAGCAGCTCCGGACAGGGTCCAGATACGCAGTATTTT. Residues: CASSSGQGPDTQYF.

The table lists this clonotype with a few counts. A much larger clone is a single base away; this may be a read error. V gene TRBV20-1 combines with J gene TRBJ2-2, with 10 bases fitting TRBD1. The V gene's germline CDR1 is DFQATT and CDR2 SNEGSKA (reference sequence). This CDR3 has 14 residues. CDR3 DNA: TGCAGTGCGCGGACAGGGGGGAACACCGGGGGGCTGTTTTTT. This encodes CSARTGGNTGGLFF.

By frequency in the sample, this clonotype is medium-sized. The V gene is TRBV9, the J gene TRBJ2-1; D remains ambiguous. This CDR3 has 12 amino acids. V lost 4 bases and J lost 5, with 7 bases in between. Germline V gives CDR1 SGDLS, CDR2 YYNGEE. In DNA, the CDR3 is TGTGCCAGCAGCTTTAAAAACAATGAGCAGTTCTTC. Amino acids: CASSFKNNEQFF.

Concerning this clonotype itself: An end of the junction differs from the germline gene, which may be a read error. V and J are TRBV30 and TRBJ1-1; no firm D call. CDR1 and CDR2 from the germline V gene are GTSNPN and SVGIG (reference sequence). CDR3 size: 13 residues. CDR3: CAWSSGANTEAYF. DNA for the CDR3: TGTGCCTGGAGTTCTGGCGCGAACACTGAAGCTTACTTT.

This clonotype was detected many times. This chain joins TRBV20-1 and TRBJ1-1; the D is unclear. The CDR3 is made up of 15 amino acids. V was trimmed by 5 bases and J by 4 bases, leaving 20 bases between them. CDR1 DFQATT and CDR2 SNEGSKA come from the germline V gene (reference sequence). CDR3 sequence (DNA): TGCAGTGCTCCGGAGTCATGGGCAGGTGGCACTGAAGCTTTCTTT. Amino acid sequence: CSAPESWAGGTEAFF.

The chain uses TRBV4-1 and TRBJ2-3; TRBD1 is a possible D gene (6 bases). CDR3 length: 17 amino acids. Germline CDR1 MGHRA, CDR2 YSYEKL. Deletions cut 4 bases from V and 2 bases from J, with 19 bases between. The CDR3 sequence: CASSRGHLVVVTDTQYF. Here the CDR3 DNA reads TGCGCCAGCAGCCGGGGACATTTAGTGGTCGTCACAGATACGCAGTATTTT.

Ten or more counts support this clonotype. This rearrangement joins TRBV12-3 or TRBV12-4 to TRBJ2-7; 7 nucleotides agree with TRBD1. The CDR3 covers 16 residues. Trimming at V came to 5 bases and at J to 2 bases, leaving 12 bases not matched to a gene. The CDR3 DNA reads TGTGCCAGCAGTAACACCCCGGGACAGACGCCCTACGAGCAGTACTTC. It encodes CASSNTPGQTPYEQYF.

This clonotype rates as medium-sized. This chain joins TRBV5-6 and TRBJ1-5; D might be TRBD1 (6 bases). Per germline, CDR1 SGHDT and CDR2 YYEEEE. There are 16 residues in the CDR3. Trimming removed 2 bases at V and 1 base at J, with 13 bases between. The CDR3 spells CASSLQGLESNQPQHF. The CDR3 DNA is TGTGCCAGCAGCTTACAGGGTCTGGAGAGCAATCAGCCCCAGCATTTT.

This clonotype was observed many times. The chain is built from TRBV2 and TRBJ2-4; D may match TRBD1 or TRBD2 (5 bases each). Trimming took 5 bases from V and 7 from J, leaving 18 bases between them. Germline assignment: CDR1 SNHLY and CDR2 FYNNEI. The CDR3 runs to 15 residues. CDR3 sequence: CASSQRGSPGNIQYF. Here the CDR3 DNA reads TGTGCCAGCAGTCAGAGGGGATCCCCGGGGAACATTCAGTACTTC.